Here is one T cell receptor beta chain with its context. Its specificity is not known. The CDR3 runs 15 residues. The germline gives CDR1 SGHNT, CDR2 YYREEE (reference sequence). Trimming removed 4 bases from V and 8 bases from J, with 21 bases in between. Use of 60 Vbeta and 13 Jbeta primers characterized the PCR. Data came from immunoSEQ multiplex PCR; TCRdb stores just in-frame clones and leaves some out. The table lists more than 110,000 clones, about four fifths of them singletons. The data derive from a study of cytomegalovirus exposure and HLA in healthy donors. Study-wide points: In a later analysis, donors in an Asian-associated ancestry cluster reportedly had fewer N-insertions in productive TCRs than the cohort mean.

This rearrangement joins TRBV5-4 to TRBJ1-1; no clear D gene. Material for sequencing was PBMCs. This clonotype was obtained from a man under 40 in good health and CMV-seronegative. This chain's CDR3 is CASSPSRTAKMEAFF. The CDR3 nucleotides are TGTGCCAGCAGCCCTTCCCGCACAGCCAAAATGGAAGCTTTCTTT.